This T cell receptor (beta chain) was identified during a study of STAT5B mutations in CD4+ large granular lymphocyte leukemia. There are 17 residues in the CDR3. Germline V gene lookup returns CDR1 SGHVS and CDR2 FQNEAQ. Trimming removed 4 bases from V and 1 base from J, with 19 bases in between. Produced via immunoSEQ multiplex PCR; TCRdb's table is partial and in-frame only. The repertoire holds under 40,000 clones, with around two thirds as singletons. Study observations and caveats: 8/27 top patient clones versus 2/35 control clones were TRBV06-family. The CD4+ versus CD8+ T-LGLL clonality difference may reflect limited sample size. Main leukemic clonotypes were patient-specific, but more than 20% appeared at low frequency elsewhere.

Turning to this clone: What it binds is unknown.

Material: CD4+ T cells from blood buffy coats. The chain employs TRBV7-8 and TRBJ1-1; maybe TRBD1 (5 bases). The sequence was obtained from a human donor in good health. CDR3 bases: TGTGCCAGCAGCTCCCCCACGGGGGGGAGGGAGAACACTGAAGCTTTCTTT. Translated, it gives CASSSPTGGRENTEAFF. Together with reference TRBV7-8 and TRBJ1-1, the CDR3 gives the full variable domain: GAGVSQSPRYKVAKRGQDVALRCDPISGHVSLFWYQQALGQGPEFLTYFQNEAQLDKSGLPSDRFFAERPEGSVSTLKIQRTQQEDSAVYLCASSSPTGGRENTEAFFGQGTRLTVV.